A selection of T cell receptor beta chains follows, all from one sample in a study of beta chain features in type 1 diabetes. Using immunoSEQ multiplex PCR, the repertoire was profiled, and TCRdb retains in-frame clones only, with some absent. This table holds about 280,000 clones, 15% found once. The sample comprised naive CD4+ T cells from blood. The receptors were gathered from a man between 18 and 29 years old with type 1 diabetes. Each CDR3 is given with its conserved first and last residue. The D gene is left open where the match is weak. Clone size is shown for a subset of rows, as once, few, many or a class of expanded clone.

NA TRBD1 TRBJ2-7 TRBV6-1 TGTGCCTGCGCACGATTGGGACAGGGGGACCACGAGCAGTACTTC CACARLGQGDHEQYF
NA NA TRBJ2-3 TRBV9 TGTGCCAGCAGCGTAGCTGGGGGAGGTCCAGATACGCAGTATTTT CASSVAGGGPDTQYF
few TRBD2 TRBJ2-7 TRBV9 TGTGCCAGCAGCCCCCAGGGACTAGTTCCGTACGAGCAGTACTTC CASSPQGLVPYEQYF
few NA TRBJ2-3 TRBV11-3 TGTGCCAGCAGCTCTCAGGGTAATACGCAGTATTTT CASSSQGNTQYF
few NA TRBJ2-3 TRBV7-2 TGTGCCAGCAGCTTACGTGCTGGTAGCGGTTCTCCGGATACGCAGTATTTT CASSLRAGSGSPDTQYF
few TRBD2 TRBJ2-3 TRBV18 TGTGCCAGCTCACCACGGGGACTAGCGGGGACAGATACGCAGTATTTT CASSPRGLAGTDTQYF
NA NA TRBJ2-1 TRBV18 TGTGCCAGCTCACCATTCACCTCGGGCAATGAGCAGTTCTTC CASSPFTSGNEQFF
NA NA TRBJ1-2 TRBV2 TGTGCCAGCAGTGATTGGAGATATGGCTACACCTTC CASSDWRYGYTF
NA TRBD2 TRBJ2-1 TRBV6-4 TGTGCCAGCAGTCGGACTAGCGGGGGAACTGAGCAGTTCTTC CASSRTSGGTEQFF
few NA TRBJ1-1 TRBV29-1 TGCAGCGTTGACCGGCAGGGAAACACTGAAGCTTTCTTT CSVDRQGNTEAFF
few NA TRBJ2-7 TRBV5-1 TGCGCCAGCAGCTTTGGGCAGGCCTCCTACGAGCAGTACTTC CASSFGQASYEQYF
NA TRBD1 TRBJ1-2 TRBV7-9 TGTGCCAGCAGCCAGGGGGGACTGGAAGACTATGGCTACACCTTC CASSQGGLEDYGYTF
NA NA TRBJ1-3 TRBV18 TGTGCCAGCTCCCACAGCTCTGGAAACACCATATATTTT CASSHSSGNTIYF
few TRBD1 TRBJ2-7 TRBV28 TGTGCCAGCGGGGACAGGTCCTACGAGCAGTACTTC CASGDRSYEQYF
few TRBD2 TRBJ2-2 TRBV29-1 TGCAGCGTTGTAACTAGCGGGAGCTTGAACACCGGGGAGCTGTTTTTT CSVVTSGSLNTGELFF
few NA TRBJ1-1 TRBV9 TGTGCCAGCAGCACCCGGTCGCAAGGGGCTGAAGCTTTCTTT CASSTRSQGAEAFF
few TRBD1 TRBJ2-1 TRBV28 TGTGCCAGCAGTTCGCCGGGACAGGGGGCCGATGAGCAGTTCTTC CASSSPGQGADEQFF
NA TRBD2 TRBJ2-1 TRBV30 TGTGCCTGGAGTCGTCCGGGACTAGCGGGAGCTGATGAGCAGTTCTTC CAWSRPGLAGADEQFF
NA NA TRBJ1-6 TRBV30 TGTGCCTGGAGTGTAGGGGGAGATCCCCTACCACCCCTCCACTTT CAWSVGGDPLPPLHF
NA NA TRBJ1-1 TRBV6-6 TGTGCCAGCCGGCTCCCAGGGGCCACTGAAGCTTTCTTT CASRLPGATEAFF
NA NA TRBJ1-2 TRBV11-2 TGTGCCAGCAGCCTCAAGGGTCCCGGAGGAGGTGGCTACACCTTC CASSLKGPGGGGYTF
few NA TRBJ1-5 TRBV18 TGTGCCAGCTCACCTAAAGCGGACTTTCCCCAGCATTTT CASSPKADFPQHF
few NA TRBJ2-3 TRBV7-2 TGTGCCAGCAGCTTCTACAGCACAGATACGCAGTATTTT CASSFYSTDTQYF
NA NA TRBJ2-7 TRBV28 TGTGCCAGCAGTTTATCTCTCCTGGAGGGCTACGAGCAGTACTTC CASSLSLLEGYEQYF
few NA TRBJ1-4 TRBV30 TGTGCCTGGAGTGTAGGCACAGCTAATGAAAAACTGTTTTTT CAWSVGTANEKLFF
few NA TRBJ1-3 TRBV6-5 TGTGCCAGCAGTTACTCAACAGGGACGGGAGGAAACACCATATATTTT CASSYSTGTGGNTIYF
few NA TRBJ2-1 TRBV29-1 TGCAGCAGTATGGGGAGGACCTACAATGAGCAGTTCTTC CSSMGRTYNEQFF
few TRBD1 TRBJ1-1 TRBV29-1 TGCAGCGTTGGGCCCCGACAGGGGGCCACTGAAGCTTTCTTT CSVGPRQGATEAFF
few NA TRBJ2-4 TRBV6-5 TGTGCCAGCGGGGCTTCCCTAGCCAAAAACATTCAGTACTTC CASGASLAKNIQYF
NA NA TRBJ2-5 TRBV5-6 TGTGCCAGCAGTCCGGGCCTCAACGCCGCGGGGACCCAGTACTTC CASSPGLNAAGTQYF
NA NA TRBJ2-3 TRBV5-1 TGCGCCAGCAGCTTGGGCAGTAGCACAGATACGCAGTATTTT CASSLGSSTDTQYF
few TRBD1 TRBJ2-3 TRBV5-4 TGTGCCAGCAGCAAAGGACAGGGCCCAGATACGCAGTATTTT CASSKGQGPDTQYF
few NA TRBJ1-5 TRBV10-3 TGTGCCAGCCAAGAATCGGGAATCGGCAATCAGCCCCAGCATTTT CASQESGIGNQPQHF
NA NA TRBJ2-1 TRBV30 TGTGCCTGGAGTGGGCGGGCCGACAATGAGCAGTTCTTC CAWSGRADNEQFF
NA NA TRBJ2-7 TRBV29-1 TGCAGCGCCGACATATCCTACGAGCAGTACTTC CSADISYEQYF
NA TRBD2 TRBJ2-3 TRBV10-3 TGTGCCATCAGGGGGACTAGCGGGAGCGGAACAGATACGCAGTATTTT CAIRGTSGSGTDTQYF
NA TRBD1 TRBJ2-1 TRBV28 TGTGCCAGCACCTCGTCGGGACAGGGCTACAATGAGCAGTTCTTC CASTSSGQGYNEQFF
NA NA TRBJ2-7 TRBV10-1 TGCGCCAGCAGTGAGACGTTTTTGGGAGTTGGGCCTCGGAACGAGCAGTACTTC CASSETFLGVGPRNEQYF
few TRBD2 TRBJ2-5 TRBV10-3 TGTGCCACCGGACTAGCGGGCCAAGAGACCCAGTACTTC CATGLAGQETQYF
few TRBD1 TRBJ2-7 TRBV29-1 TGCAGCGTTGAAGCAGGGGACAGGGGGCAAGGCGAGCAGTACTTC CSVEAGDRGQGEQYF
few NA TRBJ2-2 TRBV15 TGTGCCACCAGCAGCCCCCCGGGGGGCAGGACCGGGGAGCTGTTTTTT CATSSPPGGRTGELFF
NA NA TRBJ2-1 TRBV9 TGTGCCAAAGGTCGGGCGGACTCAAAATTCCCCCATGAGCAGTTCTTC CAKGRADSKFPHEQFF
few TRBD1 TRBJ2-7 TRBV6-5 TGTGCCGACAACGACGGGACAGGCCCCTACGAGCAGTACTTC CADNDGTGPYEQYF
few NA TRBJ2-5 TRBV6-5 TGTGCCAGCAGTTCCCTAGTGCGGGAGACCCAGTACTTC CASSSLVRETQYF
NA NA TRBJ1-2 TRBV7-9 TGTGCCAGCAGTTCCTCCGGATTGCGGAGGAGCTATGGCTACACCTTC CASSSSGLRRSYGYTF
few NA TRBJ1-2 TRBV19 TGTGCCAGTAGTATCAGAAACATTGGAGGATGGGGCTACACCTTC CASSIRNIGGWGYTF
NA NA TRBJ1-2 TRBV28 TGTGCCAGCAGCAGAGGACAGAACTATGGCTACACCTTC CASSRGQNYGYTF
few NA TRBJ2-7 TRBV5-1 TGCGCCAGCAGCCGATACGACAGGTCGGACGAGCAGTACTTC CASSRYDRSDEQYF
NA NA TRBJ2-5 TRBV12-2 TGTGCAAGTCGCGAACACATGGAGACCCAGTACTTC CASREHMETQYF
many NA TRBJ2-1 TRBV4-3 TGCGCCAGCAGCCAAGGAGGGAATGAGCAGTTCTTC CASSQGGNEQFF
few TRBD2 TRBJ2-3 TRBV9 TGTGCCAGCAGCGTAACGGCTAGCGGGGGGGCGCAAGATACGCAGTATTTT CASSVTASGGAQDTQYF
NA NA TRBJ2-5 TRBV30 TGTGCCTGGAGTGTCTCGTTTCGAGGGACCCAGTACTTC CAWSVSFRGTQYF
few NA TRBJ2-1 TRBV28 TGTGCCAGCAGTCCCCCGCAGGGCGCGCAAGAGCAGTTCTTC CASSPPQGAQEQFF
NA NA TRBJ2-3 TRBV15 NA CATSILGRGSTDTQYF
NA TRBD1 TRBJ2-7 TRBV25-1 TGTGCCAGCAGTGAAAGGACAGGGCCAGCGCAGTACTTC CASSERTGPAQYF
few TRBD2 TRBJ2-1 TRBV7-9 TGTGCCAGCAGCTTAGTTCCCAGGACTAGCGGGAGTTATGAGCAGTTCTTC CASSLVPRTSGSYEQFF
few TRBD1 TRBJ1-2 TRBV28 TGTGCCAGCAGTTTAGGCAGGGGGCGCGTCTATGGCTACACCTTC CASSLGRGRVYGYTF
few TRBD1 TRBJ1-2 TRBV5-1 TGCGCCAGTAAAGACAGGGGCGCTCCGGGCTACACCTTC CASKDRGAPGYTF